This T cell receptor (beta chain) was observed in a study of blood T cell repertoires in COVID-19. Germline lookup yields CDR1 ENHRY and CDR2 SYGVKD. Unmatched junction bases numbered 3, after V lost 8 bases and J lost 3 bases. CDR3 length: 14 residues. Methods used by the authors: Estimation of nucleated cell counts was performed using reference gene primer amplification. Clones were sequenced by immunoSEQ multiplex PCR, and TCRdb holds only the in-frame ones, with some missing. V, J and clone size are taken as reported in that table, and D and trimming were inferred from the DNA itself. This table has tens of thousands of clones, about 82% appearing once.

The sample comprised peripheral blood. This receptor was obtained from a human donor in a cohort sampled during active COVID-19. The V gene is TRBV10-3, the J gene TRBJ2-3, with 12 positions matching TRBD2. In nucleotides, the CDR3 is TGTGCCATCCGACTAGCGGGAGAAACAGATACGCAGTATTTT. This sequence encodes CAIRLAGETDTQYF.